The T cell receptor beta chain described here comes from a study of human T cells and chemical hapten exposure. As for the study in general: Skin on the upper inner arm, about 2 cm by about 2 cm in size, was sensitized with 2% DPC. Study conclusions and caveats: TCRs above 1 in 1000 frequency stayed constant with DPC sensitization. Controls had significantly fewer large CDR3 similarity clusters than were formed by expanded TCRs.

On this clonotype itself: The antigen is undetermined.

As to time point: pre-sensitization, week 0. Stated treatment: therapeutic diphenylcyclopropenone sensitization with weekly scalp DPC. Individual cDNA molecules had unique molecular identifiers attached to them by the library. One entry per CDR3 protein, called by TCRdb with MiXCR from the RACE reads. The sample records 270,000 or so distinct CDR3 sequences, roughly 7.7% being singletons. Sequenced here: whole blood, sampled in connection with sensitization to the hapten diphenylcyclopropenone (DPC). The receptor was isolated from a man aged 18 to 29 with alopecia areata. Some clones in this sample may be carry-over from other donors' samples.

Here the CDR3 DNA reads TGTGCCAGCAGTCCGAAGGGACTAGCGGGTCTCTACAATGAGCAGTTCTTC. Amino acid sequence: CASSPKGLAGLYNEQFF. This chain connects TRBV27 to TRBJ2-1; the match to TRBD2 covers 12 bases. The V and J ends lost 5 bases and 3 bases, in that order; junction bases with no gene match: 8. Per the germline V gene, CDR1 is MNHEY and CDR2 is SMNVEV (reference sequence). This CDR3 is 17 amino acids long.